Sequencing of this T cell receptor (beta chain) was carried out in a study of T cell responses to AZD1222 COVID-19 vaccine. CDR3 length equals 14 residues. V dropped 1 base and J dropped 0 bases, with 7 bases sitting between them. Germline V gene lookup returns CDR1 SGDLS and CDR2 YYNGEE. TCRdb's table, derived via immunoSEQ multiplex PCR, lists solely in-frame clones and lacks some. The sample includes approximately 220,000 clones, 90% to 95% of them seen just once. Points on this clone: Its cognate antigen is unknown.

Study-wide points: Vaccine-related CD4 TCRs covered spike, predominating at 160-218 and 743-854.

The genes are TRBV9 and TRBJ1-1; D is unclear. This material consisted of peripheral blood, taken on day 0 of MenACWY control vaccination. The source of this sequence is an adult in good health. The CDR3 sequence: CASSVYPMNTEAFF. The CDR3 DNA reads as TGTGCCAGCAGCGTATACCCCATGAACACTGAAGCTTTCTTT.